Given below is one T cell receptor beta chain in context. This sample was taken from a study of blood T cell repertoires in COVID-19. Study-level information: Samples representing acute and convalescent COVID-19 were sourced from the United States, Italy and Spain. The analysed material was cDNA or gDNA that came from T cells, B-cell-depleted T cells, or PBMCs.

Germline V gene sequence: CDR1 ENHRY, CDR2 SYGVKD. Trimming cost V 8 bases and J 4 bases; bases outside gene matches: 2. This CDR3 comprises 12 residues. Measured with immunoSEQ multiplex PCR; TCRdb has only the in-frame clones, and not every one. The table includes some 150,000 clones, about 90% detected once. The sample comprised PBMCs or T cells enriched from blood (not recorded which). J is TRBJ2-7 and V is TRBV10-3, with 10 bases matching TRBD1. This TCR was recovered from a human donor with acute COVID-19. The donor label of this sample is uncertain. The CDR3 loop reads CAIRDRGYEQYF. In nucleotides, the CDR3 is TGTGCCATCCGGGACAGGGGTTACGAGCAGTACTTC.